This is a list of T cell receptor beta chains from one sample in a study of blood T cell repertoires in COVID-19. Generated by immunoSEQ multiplex PCR, the TCRdb table keeps only in-frame clones and is missing some. The table shows about 310,000 clones, with about nine tenths occurring only once. Sequencing was performed on peripheral blood. The receptors shown here come from a man in his fifties with active or convalescent COVID-19. The CDR3 runs from the conserved cysteine through the conserved F or W. The order of the fields is CDR3 protein, CDR3 DNA, clone size, J gene, D gene, V gene. A D gene is named only where the DNA matches it firmly. The size entry is marked missing in some rows and otherwise reads once, few, many or a size class.

CDR3aa: CASSPWTAVSFYEQYF
CDR3nt: TGTGCCAGCAGCCCGTGGACAGCAGTTTCCTTCTACGAGCAGTACTTC
abundance: .
j_gene: TRBJ2-7
d_gene: .
v_gene: TRBV7-9

CDR3aa: CASSEGGGTFYEQYF
CDR3nt: TGTGCCAGCAGTGAAGGCGGCGGGACCTTTTACGAGCAGTACTTC
abundance: once
j_gene: TRBJ2-7
d_gene: .
v_gene: TRBV2

CDR3aa: CASSLTGVDTQYF
CDR3nt: TGCGCCAGCAGCCTCACCGGGGTGGATACGCAGTATTTT
abundance: .
j_gene: TRBJ2-3
d_gene: .
v_gene: TRBV4-3

CDR3aa: CASSYNAGGVTQYF
CDR3nt: TGTGCCAGCAGTTACAATGCGGGAGGAGTGACCCAGTACTTC
abundance: .
j_gene: TRBJ2-5
d_gene: TRBD2
v_gene: TRBV6-2/TRBV6-3

CDR3aa: CASTSGGAGYTF
CDR3nt: TGTGCCAGCACCTCGGGAGGGGCTGGCTACACCTTC
abundance: .
j_gene: TRBJ1-2
d_gene: .
v_gene: TRBV2

CDR3aa: CASSWTGNTGELFF
CDR3nt: TGTGCCAGCAGTTGGACAGGGAACACCGGGGAGCTGTTTTTT
abundance: .
j_gene: TRBJ2-2
d_gene: TRBD1
v_gene: TRBV6-2/TRBV6-3

CDR3aa: CASSLGTIGDNGYTF
CDR3nt: TGCGCCAGCAGCTTAGGGACTATTGGCGATAATGGCTACACCTTC
abundance: few
j_gene: TRBJ1-2
d_gene: .
v_gene: TRBV5-1

CDR3aa: CASSIQGLANEKLFF
CDR3nt: TGTGCCAGCAGTATACAGGGGCTGGCTAATGAAAAACTGTTTTTT
abundance: .
j_gene: TRBJ1-4
d_gene: TRBD1
v_gene: TRBV2

CDR3aa: CASSNPTAGNSPLHF
CDR3nt: TGTGCCAGCAGCAACCCCACAGCTGGGAATTCACCCCTCCACTTT
abundance: .
j_gene: TRBJ1-6
d_gene: .
v_gene: TRBV5-4

CDR3aa: CASSLGQGGRETQYF
CDR3nt: TGTGCCAGCAGCCTTGGACAGGGTGGAAGGGAGACCCAGTACTTC
abundance: .
j_gene: TRBJ2-5
d_gene: TRBD1
v_gene: TRBV5-8